Given below is one TCR beta chain in context. The data were produced by immunoSEQ multiplex PCR, yet TCRdb's version contains in-frame clones alone and is incomplete. The table lists 95,000 to 150,000 clones, approximately 85% of them singletons, with around 2.4% in the top ten. V dropped 8 bases and J dropped 7; count of bases not matched to a gene: 7. The CDR3 runs 13 residues. CDR1 is MDHEN and CDR2 is SYDVKM in the germline V gene. The sample is drawn from a study of PD-L1 blockade in urothelial cancer. Study information: Patients previously received 0 to 3 chemotherapy regimens.

Time point denoted: peripheral blood 6 weeks after treatment start. This specimen was PBMCs, taken around atezolizumab (anti-PD-L1) treatment. The sequence was obtained from a man over 45 with urothelial cancer. The rearrangement uses TRBV28 and TRBJ2-1; 8 positions agree with TRBD1. CDR3: CASRGQATNEQFF. The CDR3 region has the DNA TGTGCCAGCCGGGGACAGGCGACAAATGAGCAGTTCTTC.